This T cell receptor (beta chain) was sequenced for a study of T-cell memory formation after mild COVID-19. Looking at the study overall: TCR clusters were mostly confined to one donor each.

Findings of the study overall: Chiefly within CM and EM were the contracting CD4+ clones; CD8+ ones were within EMRA. Clones that got smaller from day 15 to 85 had even CD4/CD8, while clones growing later tipped toward CD4+.

The length of the CDR3 is 14 residues. V was trimmed by 10 bases and J by 8 bases, leaving 20 bases between them. The germline V gene has CDR1 KGHDR and CDR2 SFDVKD. On this clonotype: Its antigen is currently unknown.

Constant-segment primers were used for 5'RACE, and the resulting TCR alpha and TCR beta cDNA libraries carried sample barcodes and UMIs. MiXCR was run by TCRdb on the 5' RACE reads, yielding one entry per CDR3 protein. The table includes about 300,000 distinct CDR3 sequences, approximately 20% detected once. This chain uses TRBV24-1 with TRBJ2-1, with D perhaps TRBD2 (5 bases). Source material: PBMCs or a T cell subset sorted from them (not recorded which). The source of this sequence is a man between 18 and 29 years old who had mild COVID-19 (a few samples of this study predate the infection). Cell type and time point are not known. The CDR3 here is CATRLAGSTHEQFF. CDR3 in DNA: TGTGCCACAAGATTGGCGGGCAGCACTCATGAGCAGTTCTTC.